What follows are 23 T cell receptor beta chains derived from one specimen sequenced in a study of beta chain features in type 1 diabetes (dated by TCRdb to the late 2010s). Libraries were built with the immunoSEQ multiplex PCR assay. The entire isolated RNA was reverse transcribed using the High Capacity cDNA Reverse Transcription Kit, and thus expressed TCRB transcripts were sequenced. TCRdb took over this immuneACCESS table, retaining in-frame rearrangements with V and J assigned. Such tables are incomplete; in checked studies, under half of the missing clones stem from an unresolved V gene, and the remainder is unexplained. The sample data list 640,000 or so clones, and about an eighth of these were observed just once. Jointly, the top ten make up less than 0.025% of the sample. What the authors observed across the whole study: A moderate but significant shortening of TCRB CDR3 length was observed in type 1 diabetes patients in all four CD4+ subsets.

These receptors' targets are unknown. The specimen sequenced was naive CD4+ T cells from blood. Reading the label with the study, this specimen's cell subset or site is: true naive CD4+ T cells. Receptors were obtained from a man between 18 and 35 years old with type 1 diabetes.

The table lists this clone with a few counts. The chain uses TRBV2 and TRBJ1-5, with 9 bases lining up with TRBD1. Unmatched junction bases numbered 7, after V lost 4 bases and J lost 6 bases. Germline V gene data show CDR1 as SNHLY and CDR2 as FYNNEI. The CDR3 covers 15 residues. The CDR3 loop reads CASSVIQGAGQPQHF. The CDR3 DNA reads TGTGCCAGCAGTGTGATACAGGGGGCTGGTCAGCCCCAGCATTTT.

This clone was seen more than once but under ten times. The same CDR3 also results from other DNA sequences found in this sample. The gene calls are TRBV5-1 and TRBJ2-3, with 9 bases aligning to TRBD1. V shed 4 bases and J 1 base; nucleotides not matched to a gene: 4. Germline CDR1 and CDR2: SGHRS and YFSETQ. This CDR3 spans 15 amino acids. CDR3 sequence: CASSPGQGGTDTQYF. CDR3 sequence (DNA): TGCGCCAGCAGCCCGGGACAGGGTGGCACAGATACGCAGTATTTT.

The chain recombines TRBV13 with TRBJ2-7; TRBD1 matches 8 bases. Trimming removed 4 bases from V and 1 base from J; junction bases left unmatched: 9. Germline assignment: CDR1 PRHDT and CDR2 FYEKMQ (reference sequence). The CDR3 spans 16 residues. The DNA of the CDR3 is TGTGCCAGCAGCTCCGGACAGGGAAGAGGATCCTACGAGCAGTACTTC. Its protein product is CASSSGQGRGSYEQYF.

This chain links TRBV28 with TRBJ1-6; D unresolved. In germline, CDR1 is MDHEN, CDR2 SYDVKM. V shed 2 bases and J shed 14 bases, with 16 bases lying between them. The CDR3 extends over 14 amino acids. DNA for the CDR3: TGTGCCAGCAGTTTAACCGGGGTATTAATATCCCTCCACTTT. Translated, it gives CASSLTGVLISLHF.

This clone was picked up a small number of times. The chain uses TRBV4-1 and TRBJ1-1, with 10 bases that match TRBD1. The ends lost 4 bases at V and 3 bases at J; junction bases unmatched: 14. The CDR3 has 18 residues. Looked up from germline, CDR1 is MGHRA and CDR2 is YSYEKL. In DNA form, the CDR3 reads TGCGCCAGCAGCCGGACTAGTCCCGGGACAGGGGCGGACACTGAAGCTTTCTTT. Translation: CASSRTSPGTGADTEAFF.

The gene calls are TRBV7-9 and TRBJ2-7; either TRBD1 or TRBD2 may fit D (5 bases each). Germline V gene data show CDR1 as SEHNR and CDR2 as FQNEAQ (reference sequence). This CDR3 region has 13 residues. The V gene lost 7 bases and the J gene lost 2 bases, with 12 bases spanning the gap. The DNA for the CDR3 is TGTGCCAGCACCGACAGCGGTACCTACGAGCAGTACTTC. It encodes CASTDSGTYEQYF.

This clone appeared a few times. The genes are TRBV30 and TRBJ1-2; D call uncertain. Germline CDR1 is GTSNPN and CDR2 is SVGIG (reference sequence). The CDR3 extends over 15 amino acids. Trimming pared 4 bases from V and 4 bases from J, leaving 19 bases between. CDR3 loop: CAWTGHHPAPYGYTF. For the CDR3, the DNA is TGTGCCTGGACCGGGCACCACCCGGCCCCCTATGGCTACACCTTC.

The V call is TRBV2, the J call TRBJ1-2; no clear D gene. V lost 4 bases to trimming and J lost 3 bases, with 12 bases between them. The CDR3 spans 14 residues. CDR1 is SNHLY and CDR2 is FYNNEI in the germline V gene. CDR3 in amino acids: CASSGDGKDYGYTF. CDR3 nucleotide sequence: TGTGCCAGCAGTGGCGACGGGAAGGACTATGGCTACACCTTC. Full variable domain (remainder filled in from reference TRBV2 and TRBJ1-2): EPEVTQTPSHQVTQMGQEVILRCVPISNHLYFYWYRQILGQKVEFLVSFYNNEISEKSEIFDDQFSVERPDGSNFTLKIRSTKLEDSAMYFCASSGDGKDYGYTFGSGTRLTVV.

V gene TRBV25-1 combines with J gene TRBJ1-3; a possible D gene is TRBD1 (5 bases). Trimming took 5 bases from V and 0 from J, leaving 17 bases between them. There are 17 residues in the CDR3. Germline CDR1 and CDR2: MGHDK and SYGVNS. Here the CDR3 DNA reads TGTGCCAGCAGTTGGGTGTCCGGGGCAGGCTCTGGAAACACCATATATTTT. Encoded protein: CASSWVSGAGSGNTIYF.

This clone was found a few times. The chain recombines TRBV7-9 with TRBJ1-1; D gene ambiguous. Looked up from germline, CDR1 is SEHNR and CDR2 is FQNEAQ (reference sequence). The CDR3 contains 14 residues. The V end lost 1 base, the J end lost 3 bases, and 9 bases lay between the germline ends. The CDR3 coding sequence is TGTGCCAGCAGCTTAGAAGGTACGGACACTGAAGCTTTCTTT. This gives the protein CASSLEGTDTEAFF.

This chain joins TRBV6-1 and TRBJ2-4; possible D gene TRBD2, 5 bases. The CDR3 covers 16 residues. Trimming shortened V by 4 bases and J by 0 bases, and 13 bases separated the two germline ends. Per germline, CDR1 MNHNS and CDR2 SASEGT. The CDR3 spells CASSVEGSVAKNIQYF. The CDR3 DNA reads as TGTGCCAGCAGTGTTGAGGGTTCGGTAGCCAAAAACATTCAGTACTTC.

This chain connects TRBV6-5 to TRBJ2-7, with a weak D call TRBD2 (6 bases). The ends were cut back, 4 bases at V and 4 bases at J, with 14 bases in the middle. Germline lookup yields CDR1 MNHEY and CDR2 SVGAGI. This CDR3 region has 14 residues. The CDR3 reads CASSSPGLQYEQYF. The CDR3 region has the DNA TGTGCCAGCAGTTCTCCGGGACTGCAGTACGAGCAGTACTTC.

A few counts support this clone. The chain links TRBV29-1 to TRBJ2-3; no definite D call. In germline, CDR1 is SQVTM, CDR2 ANQGSEA. V was shortened by 6 bases and J by 2 bases, with 15 bases between the two germline ends. The CDR3 has 14 amino acids. CDR3 protein: CSVSRSLLTDTQYF. The CDR3 nucleotides read TGCAGCGTCTCCAGGAGCCTTCTCACAGATACGCAGTATTTT.

V and J are TRBV5-6 and TRBJ1-5, with D maybe TRBD1 (6 bases). CDR1 and CDR2 from the germline V gene are SGHDT and YYEEEE. The V gene lost 3 bases and the J gene lost 8 bases, with 15 bases spanning the gap. The CDR3 has 14 residues. CDR3 sequence reads: CASSSTGAAEPQHF. The CDR3, as DNA: TGTGCCAGCAGCTCGACGGGGGCCGCTGAGCCCCAGCATTTT.

The chain combines TRBV27 with TRBJ2-7, with D perhaps matching TRBD2 (6 bases). V gave up 5 bases and J gave up 0 bases, with 11 bases separating them. The germline V gene has CDR1 MNHEY and CDR2 SMNVEV (reference sequence). The CDR3 is 14 residues long. The CDR3: CASSPRGTSYEQYF. CDR3 DNA: TGTGCCAGCAGTCCGCGGGGCACCTCCTACGAGCAGTACTTC.

The chain combines TRBV5-1 with TRBJ1-1; no firm D call. This CDR3 comprises 12 residues. V was trimmed by 6 bases and J by 1 base, leaving 7 bases between them. Germline CDR1 and CDR2: SGHRS and YFSETQ. In DNA, the CDR3 is TGCGCCAGCACTTCTGCGAACACTGAAGCTTTCTTT. This encodes CASTSANTEAFF.

This clone occurred a few times. V and J are TRBV12-5 and TRBJ1-5; D might be TRBD1 (6 bases). With 9 bases removed from V and 8 bases from J, the gap between germline ends came to 20 bases. CDR1 and CDR2 (germline): LGHNT, FRNRAP. The CDR3 runs to 14 residues. CDR3 DNA sequence: TGTGCTAGCGCCAAGGGGCAGGGGTTGGAGCCCCAGCATTTT. Translating gives CASAKGQGLEPQHF.

Points on this clone: Within the sample, other DNA sequences also encode this same CDR3. The V gene is TRBV7-3, the J gene TRBJ1-1; unclear D gene. CDR1 is SGHTA and CDR2 is FQGTGA in the germline V gene. The V end was cut by 4 bases, the J end by 1 base, with 7 bases between. The CDR3 extends over 13 amino acids. The CDR3 region has the DNA TGTGCCAGCAGCTCACACAAGAACACTGAAGCTTTCTTT. Translating gives CASSSHKNTEAFF.

This clone has only a few counts. The chain couples TRBV6-1 to TRBJ2-5; 11 bases align to TRBD1. Germline trimming cut 7 bases from V and 5 bases from J; bases unmatched to any gene: 9. The CDR3 has 15 residues. Germline CDR1 reads MNHNS; CDR2 reads SASEGT. CDR3 amino acids: CASTPDGQGAETQYF. The CDR3 DNA follows: TGTGCCAGCACTCCGGACGGACAGGGGGCCGAGACCCAGTACTTC.

The chain recombines TRBV27 with TRBJ2-6; no definite D call. CDR1 and CDR2 from the germline V gene are MNHEY and SMNVEV (reference sequence). The V gene lost 11 bases and the J gene lost 1 base, with 9 bases spanning the gap. The CDR3 is 13 residues long. This CDR3 is CAGKPSGANVLTF. The CDR3 DNA reads TGTGCCGGAAAACCGTCTGGGGCCAACGTCCTGACTTTC.

This clone occurred a few times. This chain links TRBV27 with TRBJ1-5; D is unresolved. The germline V and J ends were trimmed by 4 bases and 0 bases, with 10 bases remaining between them. The CDR3 has 15 amino acids. Germline V lookup: CDR1 MNHEY, CDR2 SMNVEV (reference sequence). CDR3 in amino acids: CASSSATYSNQPQHF. CDR3 coding DNA: TGTGCCAGCAGTTCCGCAACGTATAGCAATCAGCCCCAGCATTTT.

This clone was picked up a small number of times. V is TRBV5-1 and J is TRBJ2-1; D gene uncertain. The V end was cut by 4 bases, the J end by 8 bases, with 10 bases between. Germline CDR1 SGHRS, CDR2 YFSETQ. The CDR3 contains 12 residues. CDR3 DNA: TGCGCCAGCAGCCAAGAGAACTATGAGCAGTTCTTC. This translates into CASSQENYEQFF.

V gene TRBV11-2 combines with J gene TRBJ2-7, with 15 bases that match TRBD2. Germline assignment: CDR1 SGHAT and CDR2 FQNNGV. CDR3 length: 16 residues. V shed 1 base and J 2 bases; nucleotides not matched to a gene: 0. This CDR3 is CASSLGTSGGAYEQYF. The CDR3 coding sequence is TGTGCCAGCAGCTTAGGGACTAGCGGGGGGGCCTACGAGCAGTACTTC.